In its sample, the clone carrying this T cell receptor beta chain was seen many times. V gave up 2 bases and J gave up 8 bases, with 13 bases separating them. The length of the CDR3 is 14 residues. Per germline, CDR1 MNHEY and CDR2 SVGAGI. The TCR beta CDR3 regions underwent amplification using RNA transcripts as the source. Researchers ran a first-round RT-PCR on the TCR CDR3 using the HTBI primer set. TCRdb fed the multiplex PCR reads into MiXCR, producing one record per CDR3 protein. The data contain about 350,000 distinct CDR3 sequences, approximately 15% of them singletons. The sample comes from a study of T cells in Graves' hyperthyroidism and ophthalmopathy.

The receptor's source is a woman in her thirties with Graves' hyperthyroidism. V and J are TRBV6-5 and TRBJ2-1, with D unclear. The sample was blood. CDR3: CASSYPGVAYEQFF. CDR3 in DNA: TGTGCCAGCAGTTACCCTGGCGTGGCCTATGAGCAGTTCTTC.